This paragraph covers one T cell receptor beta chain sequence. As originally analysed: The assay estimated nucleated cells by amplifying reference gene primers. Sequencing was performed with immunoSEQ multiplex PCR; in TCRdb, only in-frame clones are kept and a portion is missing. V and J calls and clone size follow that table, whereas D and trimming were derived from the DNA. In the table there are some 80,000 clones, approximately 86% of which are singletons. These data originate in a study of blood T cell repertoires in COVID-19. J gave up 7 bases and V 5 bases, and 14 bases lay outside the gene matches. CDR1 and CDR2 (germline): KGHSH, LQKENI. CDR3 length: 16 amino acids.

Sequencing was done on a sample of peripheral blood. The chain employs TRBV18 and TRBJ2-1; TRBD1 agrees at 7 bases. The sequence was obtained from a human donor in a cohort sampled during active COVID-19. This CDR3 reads CASSWGRGRNANEQFF. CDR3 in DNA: TGTGCCAGCTCATGGGGTAGGGGGCGAAATGCGAATGAGCAGTTCTTC.